This T cell receptor beta chain was recovered during a study of human T cells and chemical hapten exposure (dated by TCRdb to 2020 to 2022). About the full investigation: For sensitization, 2% DPC in acetone was applied to an approximately 2 cm by approximately 2 cm area of upper inner arm skin. Patient blood was sampled pre-sensitization (week 0) and at 2, 6 and about 24 weeks after DPC sensitization. Throughout the study period of roughly 24 weeks, patients also received therapeutic DPC doses to the scalp every week. For TCR sequencing, blood came from 25 to 35 alopecia patients at anywhere from one to four time points (pre-sensitization, 2, 6 and 24 weeks). The patient cohort, mostly female, included alopecia areata with under or over 50% scalp involvement, alopecia totalis and alopecia universalis. Patch testing on the upper back used Finn chambers containing 0.01% DPC, with scoring done after 6 days according to International Contact Dermatitis Research Group standards. The study tracked peripheral blood TCR repertoire changes in vivo during primary and secondary sensitization to the hapten diphenylcyclopropenone (DPC) in alopecia patients. The libraries were sequenced as a pool, and the TCR yield per sample differed mostly because of small variations in library volumes within the pool.

The library was built by means of RACE. The sequencing machine was a NextSeq 500. During library preparation, unique molecular identifiers were attached to individual cDNA molecules so that TCRs could be counted quantitatively and reproducibly. Each blood RNA sample was used to sequence both TCR alpha and TCR beta chains. The original methods were these. A median of about 87,000 TCRs per sample was observed, with a range of 23,224 to 690,600. The Decombinator software suite was used to annotate the V, J and CDR3 of the TCR reads. For the PS versus PT1 abundance plots, all samples were subsampled to the same number of TCRs (28,000). TCRs were defined as expanded if absent before sensitization and observed at least eight times at the 2-week time point. The public sequencing data were trimmed at Q25 with fastp and processed into clonotypes with MiXCR by TCRdb, which kept only in-frame beta chains. Each CDR3 protein gets just one entry, which takes the most common genes and DNA from the rows behind it. The V and J calls follow TCRdb's processing rather than the paper's. The sample records 300,000 to 400,000 distinct CDR3 sequences, approximately 5.1% of which are singletons. The ten largest clones add up to 2.5% to 3% of the sample.

The meaning of the sample's time point label: pre-sensitization, week 0. The treatment or condition label on this specimen signifies: therapeutic diphenylcyclopropenone sensitization with weekly scalp DPC. At each patch-test visit, blood was drawn before the patch test was applied. Eligible patients were aged 18 to 70, diagnosed with alopecia, deemed suitable for DPC therapy, and excluded if pregnant. Unfractionated whole blood was collected in Tempus Blood RNA tubes, and total RNA was extracted from that blood. The investigation overall reported the following: DPC sensitization did not change how many TCRs were above 1 in 1000 frequency, and no evidence was found of alterations in global repertoire structure. Compared with pre-sensitization or healthy control sets, expanded TCRs formed significantly more large CDR3 similarity clusters, which is consistent with antigen-driven responses. After repeated subsampling, changes were observed in the strength of the expansion versus patch-test correlation and in the threshold at which the correlation became significant. Patch test score correlated positively with the number of PT1 expanded TCRs, reaching significance at thresholds 8, 16 and 32 but not at 4. All patients had alopecia, a presumed autoimmune disease, so their immune response might differ from that of healthy individuals.

This clonotype was counted many times. Its specific antigen is unknown. Nothing much larger sits one base from this clone, and base qualities are not available. The CDR3 sequence holds 15 residues, the cysteine and phenylalanine included. Only the CDR3 portion is preserved as DNA: 45 bases, with reading frame beginning at the first base. CDR1 and CDR2 are read off the germline V gene as SGHTA and FQGNSA. V is shortened by 4 bases, J by 3 bases, and the region joining them spans 14 bases. The clonotype was recovered from a woman aged 50 to 60 with alopecia areata. Some clones in this sample may be carry-over from other donors' samples. This receptor chain uses TRBV7-2 and TRBJ2-3, with the D gene too uncertain to name. The starting material was whole blood, obtained in connection with sensitization to the hapten diphenylcyclopropenone (DPC). The base sequence is TGTGCCAGCAGCTGGGGTAGGGCCTCGACAGATACGCAGTATTTT. Its protein is CASSWGRASTDTQYF.